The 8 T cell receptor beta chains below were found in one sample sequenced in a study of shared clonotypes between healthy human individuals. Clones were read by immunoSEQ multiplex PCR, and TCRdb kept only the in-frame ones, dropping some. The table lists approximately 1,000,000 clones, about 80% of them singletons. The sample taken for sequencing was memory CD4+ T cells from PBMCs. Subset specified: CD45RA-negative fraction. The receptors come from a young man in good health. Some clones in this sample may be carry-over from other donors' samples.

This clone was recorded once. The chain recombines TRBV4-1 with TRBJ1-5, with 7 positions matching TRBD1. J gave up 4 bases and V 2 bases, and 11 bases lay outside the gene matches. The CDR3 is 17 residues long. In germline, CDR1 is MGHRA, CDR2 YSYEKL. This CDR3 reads CASSQLPGQFANQPQHF. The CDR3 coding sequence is TGCGCCAGCAGCCAATTACCGGGACAGTTTGCAAATCAGCCCCAGCATTTT.

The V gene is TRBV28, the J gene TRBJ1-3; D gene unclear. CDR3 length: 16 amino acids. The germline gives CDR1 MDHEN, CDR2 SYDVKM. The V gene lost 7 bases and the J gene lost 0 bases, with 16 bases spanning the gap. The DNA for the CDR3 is TGTGCCAGCACCCCGGGTGGAGCTGTCTCTGGAAACACCATATATTTT. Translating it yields CASTPGGAVSGNTIYF.

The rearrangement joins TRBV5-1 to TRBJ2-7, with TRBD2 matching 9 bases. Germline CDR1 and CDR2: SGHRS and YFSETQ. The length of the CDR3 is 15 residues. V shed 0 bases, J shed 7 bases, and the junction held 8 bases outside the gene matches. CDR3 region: CASSLALAGEGEQYF. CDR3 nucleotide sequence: TGCGCCAGCAGCTTGGCGTTAGCGGGAGAAGGTGAGCAGTACTTC. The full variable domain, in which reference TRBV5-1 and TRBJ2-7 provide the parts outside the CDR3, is KAGVTQTPRYLIKTRGQQVTLSCSPISGHRSVSWYQQTPGQGLQFLFEYFSETQRNKGNFPGRFSGRQFSNSRSEMNVSTLELGDSALYLCASSLALAGEGEQYFGPGTRLTVT.

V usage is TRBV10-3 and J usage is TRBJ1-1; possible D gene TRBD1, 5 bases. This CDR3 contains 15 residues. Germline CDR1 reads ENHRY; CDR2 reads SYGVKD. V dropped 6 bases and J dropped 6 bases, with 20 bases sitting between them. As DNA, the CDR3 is TGTGCCATCAGGAGAGTAGGGGCCGGGGATCCTGAAGCTTTCTTT. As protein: CAIRRVGAGDPEAFF.

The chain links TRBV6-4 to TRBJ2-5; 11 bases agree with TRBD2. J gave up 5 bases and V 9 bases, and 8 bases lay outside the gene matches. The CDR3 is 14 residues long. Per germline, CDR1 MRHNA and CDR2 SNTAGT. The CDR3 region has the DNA TGTGCCAGGACTAGCGGGAAGCCCAGGGAGACCCAGTACTTC. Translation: CARTSGKPRETQYF.

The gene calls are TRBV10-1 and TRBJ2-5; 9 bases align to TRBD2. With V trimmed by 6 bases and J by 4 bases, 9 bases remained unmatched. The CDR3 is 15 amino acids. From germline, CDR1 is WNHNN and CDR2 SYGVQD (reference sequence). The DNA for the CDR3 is TGCGCCAGCAGCCCGACTAGCGGCGGAGTAGAGACCCAGTACTTC. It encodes CASSPTSGGVETQYF.

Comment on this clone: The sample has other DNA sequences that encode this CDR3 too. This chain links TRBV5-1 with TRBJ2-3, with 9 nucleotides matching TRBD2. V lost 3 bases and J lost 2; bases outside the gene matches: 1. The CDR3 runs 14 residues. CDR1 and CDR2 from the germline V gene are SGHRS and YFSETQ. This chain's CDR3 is CASSSSGTTDTQYF. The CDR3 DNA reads TGCGCCAGCAGCTCTAGCGGGACCACAGATACGCAGTATTTT.

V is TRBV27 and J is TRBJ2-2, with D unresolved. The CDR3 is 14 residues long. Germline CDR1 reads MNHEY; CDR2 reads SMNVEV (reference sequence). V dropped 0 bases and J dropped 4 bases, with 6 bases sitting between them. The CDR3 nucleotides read TGTGCCAGCAGTTTATCGGGTACCACCGGGGAGCTGTTTTTT. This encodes CASSLSGTTGELFF.